Here is one T cell receptor beta chain with its context. What it binds is not known. The entry originates in a study of T cell responses to AZD1222 COVID-19 vaccine. The protocol was immunoSEQ multiplex PCR, while the TCRdb copy is restricted to in-frame clones and leaves out a portion. The sample shows 95,000 to 110,000 clones, 80% to 95% of them seen only once. Study-level points and caveats: No day 14 peak samples; only post-peak repertoires were characterized.

Germline V gene data show CDR1 as SGHNT and CDR2 as YYREEE (reference sequence). The CDR3 length is 14 residues. V was cut by 10 bases and J by 1 base, with 17 bases left in between. This clonotype originated in an adult in good health. Sequenced here: peripheral blood, sampled on day 0 of AZD1222 vaccination. The chain is built from TRBV5-4 and TRBJ2-5, with D possibly being TRBD1 or TRBD2 (5 bases each). CDR3 in DNA: TGTGCCGGTGGCGTGTGGGGGATCCAAGAGACCCAGTACTTC. Encoded protein: CAGGVWGIQETQYF.